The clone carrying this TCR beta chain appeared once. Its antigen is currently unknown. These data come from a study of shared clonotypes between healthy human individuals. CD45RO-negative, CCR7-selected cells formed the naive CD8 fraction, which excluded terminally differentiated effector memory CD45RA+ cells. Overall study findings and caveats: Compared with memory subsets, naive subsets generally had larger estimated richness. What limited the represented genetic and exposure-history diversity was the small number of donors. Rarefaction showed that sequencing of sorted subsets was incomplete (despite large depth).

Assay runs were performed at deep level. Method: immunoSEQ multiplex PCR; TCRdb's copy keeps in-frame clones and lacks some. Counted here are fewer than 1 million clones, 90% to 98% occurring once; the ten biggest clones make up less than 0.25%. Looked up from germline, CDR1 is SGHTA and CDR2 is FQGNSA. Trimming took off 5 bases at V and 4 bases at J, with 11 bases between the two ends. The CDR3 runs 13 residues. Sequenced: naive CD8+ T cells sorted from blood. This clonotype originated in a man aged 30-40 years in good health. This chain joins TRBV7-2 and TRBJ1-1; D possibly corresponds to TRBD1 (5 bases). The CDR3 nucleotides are TGTGCCAGCAGCCTCGGGGGGTTCACTGAAGCTTTCTTT. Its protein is CASSLGGFTEAFF.